This TCR beta chain appears in the sequencing data of a study of cytomegalovirus exposure and HLA in healthy donors. For the study at large: It was reported in a later analysis that the 100 to 150 validation repertoires used the same platform as the 666 first-cohort repertoires.

The CDR3 has 16 residues. V was pared by 2 bases and J by 6 bases, with 20 bases between. Germline loops: CDR1 SGHRS, CDR2 YFSETQ. Remarks on this clone: The antigen remains undetermined.

Sequencing was performed with immunoSEQ multiplex PCR; in TCRdb, only in-frame clones are kept and a portion is missing. Among over 200,000 clones listed, 75% to 90% were seen once. Study-level results: A list of 150 or so TCR beta chains associated with cytomegalovirus was given. Despite most TCR sequences being rare, some public TCRs occurred in many donors.

This sequence joins TRBV5-1 and TRBJ1-2, with TRBD1 as a possible D gene (5 bases). The sequencing sample was made of PBMCs. The sequence came from a young woman in good health and CMV-seronegative. The CDR3, as DNA: TGCGCCAGCAGCTTTGGGTGGAGAGGCAGGGAGGATGGCTACACCTTC. It encodes CASSFGWRGREDGYTF.